Each of the 13 T cell receptor beta chains below was sequenced from the same sample in a study of PD-L1 blockade in urothelial cancer. Sequenced by immunoSEQ multiplex PCR; TCRdb stores in-frame clones only, minus some. The table has about 100,000 clones, 91% seen once; the top ten hold approximately 0.88%. The sequencing used PBMCs, collected around atezolizumab (anti-PD-L1) treatment. The origin of the receptors is a woman aged 80 or older with urothelial cancer.

The chain links TRBV29-1 to TRBJ2-7; TRBD1 is a possible D gene (6 bases). This CDR3 region has 15 residues. V was cut by 4 bases and J by 0 bases, with 16 bases left in between. Germline V gene sequence: CDR1 SQVTM, CDR2 ANQGSEA. The CDR3 protein is CSVVPHRDTSYEQYF. The CDR3 DNA sequence: TGCAGCGTTGTACCCCACCGGGACACCTCCTACGAGCAGTACTTC.

The DNA of the CDR3 is TGTGCCAGCTCACTCCTGAATCGGGGGGGGCGAGAGTACGAGCAGTACTTC. This sequence encodes CASSLLNRGGREYEQYF. The chain has TRBV18 and TRBJ2-7; TRBD2 matches at 8 bases. The length of the CDR3 is 17 residues. Losses at the gene ends were 4 bases for V and 4 bases for J; bases not matched to a gene: 15. CDR1 KGHSH and CDR2 LQKENI come from the germline V gene.

The chain couples TRBV5-6 to TRBJ2-2; 10 bases align to TRBD1. Looked up from germline, CDR1 is SGHDT and CDR2 is YYEEEE. This CDR3 spans 15 amino acids. V shed 5 bases, J shed 4 bases, and the junction held 5 bases outside the gene matches. The CDR3 sequence is CASRRQGASTGELFF. Written as DNA, the CDR3 is TGTGCCAGCAGAAGACAGGGGGCGAGCACCGGGGAGCTGTTTTTT.

J is TRBJ1-3 and V is TRBV18; D uncertain. Deletions cut 2 bases from V and 0 bases from J, with 8 bases between. CDR1 KGHSH and CDR2 LQKENI come from the germline V gene. The length of the CDR3 is 15 residues. In nucleotides, the CDR3 is TGTGCCAGCTCACCAGGGCAGATCTCTGGAAACACCATATATTTT. Its protein product is CASSPGQISGNTIYF.

This rearrangement joins TRBV5-3 to TRBJ2-1, with a tentative D call TRBD2 (5 bases). TRBV5-3 is an open reading frame whose function is uncertain. This CDR3 is 15 amino acids long. V was shortened by 0 bases and J by 5 bases, with 12 bases between the two germline ends. The CDR3 DNA sequence: TGTGCCAGAAGCTTGGAAGGACTCACCCACAATGAGCAGTTCTTC. Translating gives CARSLEGLTHNEQFF.

The chain couples TRBV7-3 to TRBJ2-1; 8 nucleotides agree with TRBD2. With V trimmed by 6 bases and J by 10 bases, 14 bases remained unmatched. From germline, CDR1 is SGHTA and CDR2 FQGTGA. There are 15 residues in the CDR3. In DNA form, the CDR3 reads TGTGCCAGCAGAATTAGCGGGATGGCTACAAGCGAGCAGTTCTTC. Translating gives CASRISGMATSEQFF.

The chain recombines TRBV6-1 with TRBJ2-3; D is uncertain. V lost 6 bases, J lost 10 bases, and 14 bases lay in between. CDR1 is MNHNS, CDR2 SASEGT, per germline. The CDR3 length is 12 residues. The CDR3 DNA is TGTGCCAGCAGCTCAGACTTCACTTCGCAGTATTTT. Its translation: CASSSDFTSQYF.

This clone has just one count. The rearrangement uses TRBV10-3 and TRBJ1-3, with D possibly being TRBD1 (5 bases). Germline V gives CDR1 ENHRY, CDR2 SYGVKD. Trimming took 11 bases from V and 1 from J, leaving 9 bases between them. The CDR3 spans 12 residues. CDR3 coding DNA: TGTGCCGTCCAGGGTTCTGGAAACACCATATATTTT. It specifies CAVQGSGNTIYF.

V usage is TRBV7-8 and J usage is TRBJ2-3, with 7 bases that match TRBD2. The CDR3 spans 14 residues. The V segment lost 7 bases and the J segment 3 bases; nucleotides outside the gene matches: 7. Germline CDR1 SGHVS, CDR2 FQNEAQ. The CDR3 nucleotides read TGTGCCAGCACCTCCAGCGGGATAACAGATACGCAGTATTTT. It yields the protein CASTSSGITDTQYF.

The rearrangement links TRBV18 to TRBJ1-1; 8 bases align to TRBD1. J lost 5 bases, V lost 5 bases, and 7 bases had no gene match. Germline-derived CDR1 and CDR2 are KGHSH and LQKENI. The CDR3 is made up of 14 amino acids. The CDR3 reads CASSIRTGRTEAFF. In DNA form, the CDR3 reads TGTGCCAGCTCAATCCGGACAGGGAGGACTGAAGCTTTCTTT.

The chain employs TRBV6-1 and TRBJ1-5; D is unclear. The V and J ends lost 6 bases and 6 bases respectively, with 12 bases between them. Per germline, CDR1 MNHNS and CDR2 SASEGT. This CDR3 region has 13 residues. CDR3 DNA sequence: TGTGCCAGCAGCCCGAGGTTGGGTCAGCCCCAGCATTTT. The encoded protein is CASSPRLGQPQHF.

The chain uses TRBV27 and TRBJ2-7; 7 bases match TRBD2. V lost 0 bases to trimming and J lost 0 bases; unmatched junction nucleotides: 5. Germline V gives CDR1 MNHEY, CDR2 SMNVEV (reference sequence). CDR3 length: 16 residues. The CDR3 loop reads CASSLSASGSSYEQYF. The CDR3 nucleotides read TGTGCCAGCAGTTTATCGGCTAGCGGCAGCTCCTACGAGCAGTACTTC.

This chain connects TRBV27 to TRBJ2-1, with 8 bases aligning to TRBD2. V lost 8 bases and J lost 2; bases outside the gene matches: 8. The CDR3 is made up of 15 amino acids. Germline V gives CDR1 MNHEY, CDR2 SMNVEV (reference sequence). The CDR3: CASHGSGSPYNEQFF. CDR3 in DNA: TGTGCCAGCCACGGAAGCGGGAGTCCCTACAATGAGCAGTTCTTC.